A single T cell receptor (beta chain) is shown here with its context. This clonotype was recorded at least ten times. Its antigen target is currently unknown. The sample holds no much larger clone one base away, and base qualities are not on file. TCR beta CDR3 regions were amplified from RNA transcripts. The TCR CDR3 was subjected to a first round of RT-PCR using the HTBI primer set and the Qiagen OneStep RT-PCR kit. The libraries were constructed in a second round of multiplex PCR and then size-selected and purified. Paired-end sequencing of the libraries was performed with 100 bp reads on an Illumina HiSeq2000. Concerning the study's data processing: Raw data were processed with SOAPnuke, discarding reads with adapters, uncalled bases, mean Phred below 15, or no exact constant-primer or identifier match. High-quality paired reads were merged with COPE v1.2.5, and unique nucleotide sequences were defined as clonotypes. MiTCR v1.1 was used to align the clonotypes against IMGT TRBV, TRBD and TRBJ reference segments. Only V-J combinations with frequency above 0.0001, covering about 99% of repertoires, were analysed. The TCS score was defined as the ratio of F50 (clonal expansion) to E x V (chaos), calculated using BLOSUM62-based TCRdist between CDR3 peptides within each V-J. Welch's t-statistics and random forest reduced 514 V-J features to roughly 13, which were used in a naive Bayes classifier (R e1071). TCRdb trimmed the raw reads at Q25, called clones with MiXCR and kept productive beta chains. Every entry covers one CDR3 protein and lists the most common genes and DNA from its rows. TCRdb's processing, not the authors', yielded these V and J calls. Within this sample are about 360,000 distinct CDR3 sequences, with about 14% of them counted one time only. 20% to 25% of the sample comes from the top ten.

This sample stems from a study of T cells in Graves' hyperthyroidism and ophthalmopathy (dated by TCRdb to the late 2010s). With respect to the entire study: Peripheral blood samples were taken at the time of initial diagnosis, prior to any treatment. To identify distinguishing TCR V-J signatures, a discovery cohort of around 100 patients was used, comprising 43 with Graves' ophthalmopathy and some 57 with stable Graves' hyperthyroidism. Prospective prediction of ophthalmopathy was tested in an independent validation cohort consisting of roughly 20 hyperthyroidism patients and some 17 patients who later progressed to ophthalmopathy. The 100 discovery patients were divided at random into training and test sets in a 7:3 ratio. In more than 5 Graves' hyperthyroidism patients, the study also compared T-cell repertoires from thyroid tissue with T-cell repertoires from blood. Following sampling, methimazole starting at 30 mg daily was given to hyperthyroidism patients, and high-dose intravenous methylprednisolone was given to ophthalmopathy patients. The paper reports TCR Vbeta CDR3 sequencing of 135 peripheral blood samples: under 45 ophthalmopathy, under 85 hyperthyroidism and around 17 progressor patients.

Study-wide conclusions, independent of this receptor: In cross-validation, a model built on a 13 V-J signature told ophthalmopathy apart from stable hyperthyroidism with under 90% sensitivity and around 81% specificity, and in testing the same model reached 80%/75%. No statistical method was used to set the sample size in advance, and investigators knew the group allocation. Most expanded thyroid clonotypes (frequency above 0.001) were also detected in blood, a finding suggesting that blood repertoires may reflect thyroid immune responses. In validation, the model predicted progression to ophthalmopathy with just under 71% sensitivity and about 72% specificity, a median of roughly seven months before onset.

Hyperthyroidism patients were newly diagnosed, with disease duration under 2 months, and aged 18 to 65 years. The study excluded patients with uncontrolled infections, other autoimmune diseases, pregnancy or lactation. Diagnoses relied on clinical symptoms, serum thyroxine and TRAb, thyroid ultrasound and orbital computed tomography. Blood from progressor patients was drawn when they were first diagnosed with hyperthyroidism, before any ophthalmopathy symptoms appeared. PBMCs were separated from under 12 ml of fresh peripheral blood using Ficoll-Paque density gradient centrifugation. Patients classed as progressors first received a Graves' hyperthyroidism diagnosis and then went on to develop ophthalmopathy during follow-up. Total RNA was extracted using Trizol reagent, and RNA quality was assessed on an Agilent 2100 Bioanalyzer. This receptor was obtained from a man aged 25-45 years with Graves' hyperthyroidism that later progressed to Graves' ophthalmopathy. The material sequenced was blood.

This receptor carries the CDR3 CASSGVLTFF. The DNA sequence follows: TGTGCCAGCAGTGGCGTACTGACTTTCTTT. Recombination connected TRBV2 to TRBJ1-1, with no D gene named confidently. At the junction V is shortened by 4 bases and J by 12 bases, with 9 bases in between. Taken from cysteine to phenylalanine, the CDR3 has 10 residues. Only CDR3 DNA remains: 30 bases, in frame from the first base. CDR1 SNHLY and CDR2 FYNNEI were looked up in the germline V gene.